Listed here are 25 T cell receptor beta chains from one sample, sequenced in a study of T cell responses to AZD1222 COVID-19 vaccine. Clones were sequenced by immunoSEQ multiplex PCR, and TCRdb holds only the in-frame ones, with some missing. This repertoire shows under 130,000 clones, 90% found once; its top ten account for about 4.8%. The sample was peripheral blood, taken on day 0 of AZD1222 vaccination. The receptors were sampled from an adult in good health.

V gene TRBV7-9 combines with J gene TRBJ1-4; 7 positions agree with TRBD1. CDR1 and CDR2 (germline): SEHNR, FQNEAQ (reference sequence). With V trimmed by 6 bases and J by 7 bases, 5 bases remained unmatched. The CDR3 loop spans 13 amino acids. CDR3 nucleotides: TGTGCCAGCAGAGGGGGCCCACTTGAAAAACTGTTTTTT. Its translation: CASRGGPLEKLFF.

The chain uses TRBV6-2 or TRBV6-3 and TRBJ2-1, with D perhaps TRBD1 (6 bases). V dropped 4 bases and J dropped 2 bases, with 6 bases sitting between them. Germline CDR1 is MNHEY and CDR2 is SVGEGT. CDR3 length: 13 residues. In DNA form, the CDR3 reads TGTGCCAGCAGTTGGGACACCTACAATGAGCAGTTCTTC. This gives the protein CASSWDTYNEQFF.

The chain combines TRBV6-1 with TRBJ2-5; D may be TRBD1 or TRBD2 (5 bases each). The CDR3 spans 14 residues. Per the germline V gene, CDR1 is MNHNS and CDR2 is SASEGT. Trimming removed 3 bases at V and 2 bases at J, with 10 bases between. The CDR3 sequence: CASSEGVEQETQYF. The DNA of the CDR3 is TGTGCCAGCAGTGAGGGGGTGGAGCAAGAGACCCAGTACTTC.

CDR3: CASSSPGGSTEAFF. CDR3 sequence (DNA): TGTGCCAGCAGCTCCCCGGGGGGGAGTACTGAAGCTTTCTTT. The rearrangement links TRBV7-9 to TRBJ1-1; possibly TRBD1 for D (5 bases). Germline lookup yields CDR1 SEHNR and CDR2 FQNEAQ (reference sequence). There are 14 residues in the CDR3. V was cut by 4 bases and J by 5 bases, with 14 bases left in between.

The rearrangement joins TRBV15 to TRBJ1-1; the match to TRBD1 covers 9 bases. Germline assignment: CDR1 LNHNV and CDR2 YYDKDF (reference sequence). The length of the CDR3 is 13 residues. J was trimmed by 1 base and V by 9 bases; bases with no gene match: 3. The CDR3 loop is CATTQGANTEAFF. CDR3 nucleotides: TGTGCCACTACACAGGGGGCGAACACTGAAGCTTTCTTT. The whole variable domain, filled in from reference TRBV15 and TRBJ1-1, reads DAMVIQNPRYQVTQFGKPVTLSCSQTLNHNVMYWYQQKSSQAPKLLFHYYDKDFNNEADTPDNFQSRRPNTSFCFLDIRSPGLGDTAMYLCATTQGANTEAFFGQGTRLTVV.

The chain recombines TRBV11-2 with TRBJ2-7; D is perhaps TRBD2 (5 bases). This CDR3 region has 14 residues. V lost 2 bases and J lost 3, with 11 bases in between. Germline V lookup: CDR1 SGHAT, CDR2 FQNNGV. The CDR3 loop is CASSLLSGDYEQYF. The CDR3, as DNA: TGTGCCAGCAGCTTACTCTCCGGGGACTACGAGCAGTACTTC.

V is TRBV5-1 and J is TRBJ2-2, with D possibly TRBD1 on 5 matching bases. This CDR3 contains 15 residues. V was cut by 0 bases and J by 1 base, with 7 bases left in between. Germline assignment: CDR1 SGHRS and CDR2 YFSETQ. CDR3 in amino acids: CASSLGGRNTGELFF. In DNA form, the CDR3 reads TGCGCCAGCAGCTTGGGGGGCCGGAACACCGGGGAGCTGTTTTTT.

CDR3 residues: CAWSEGMTAGRGKLFF. CDR3 nucleotide sequence: TGTGCCTGGAGTGAAGGGATGACAGCAGGGAGAGGAAAACTGTTTTTT. V usage is TRBV30 and J usage is TRBJ1-4, with TRBD1 as a possible D gene (5 bases). CDR3 size: 16 residues. CDR1 and CDR2 (germline): GTSNPN, SVGIG (reference sequence). Trimming removed 1 base at V and 10 bases at J, with 22 bases between.

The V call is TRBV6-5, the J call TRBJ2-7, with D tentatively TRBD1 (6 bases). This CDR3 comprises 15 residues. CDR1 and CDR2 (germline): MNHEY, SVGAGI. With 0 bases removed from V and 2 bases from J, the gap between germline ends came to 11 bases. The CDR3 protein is CASSYSGQGPYEQYF. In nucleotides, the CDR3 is TGTGCCAGCAGTTACTCTGGGCAGGGGCCCTACGAGCAGTACTTC.

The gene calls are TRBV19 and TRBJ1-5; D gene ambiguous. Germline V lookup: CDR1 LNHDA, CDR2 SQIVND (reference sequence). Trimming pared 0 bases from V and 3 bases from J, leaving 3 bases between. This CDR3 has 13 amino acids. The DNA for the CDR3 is TGTGCCAGTAGTATAGAGATCAATCAGCCCCAGCATTTT. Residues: CASSIEINQPQHF.

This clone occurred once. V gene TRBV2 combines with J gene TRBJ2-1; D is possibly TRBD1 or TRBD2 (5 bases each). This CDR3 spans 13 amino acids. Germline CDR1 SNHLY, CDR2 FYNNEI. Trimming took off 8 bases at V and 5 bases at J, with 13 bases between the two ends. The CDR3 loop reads CASGGQGHNEQFF. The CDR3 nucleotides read TGTGCCAGCGGCGGGCAGGGACACAATGAGCAGTTCTTC.

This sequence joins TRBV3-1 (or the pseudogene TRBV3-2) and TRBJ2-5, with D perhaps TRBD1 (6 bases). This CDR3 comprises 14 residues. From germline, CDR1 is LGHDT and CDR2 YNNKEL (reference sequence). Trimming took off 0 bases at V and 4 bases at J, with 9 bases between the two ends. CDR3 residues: CASSQDQGPETQYF. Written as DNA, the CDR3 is TGTGCCAGCAGCCAAGATCAGGGGCCAGAGACCCAGTACTTC.

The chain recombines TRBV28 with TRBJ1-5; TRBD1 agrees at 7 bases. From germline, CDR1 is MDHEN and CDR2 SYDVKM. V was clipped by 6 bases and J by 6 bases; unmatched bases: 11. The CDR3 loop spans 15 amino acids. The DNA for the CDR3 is TGTGCCAGCAGCCCCCGGACAGGTCGTAGTCAGCCCCAGCATTTT. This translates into CASSPRTGRSQPQHF. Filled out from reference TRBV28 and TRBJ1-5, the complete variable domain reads DVKVTQSSRYLVKRTGEKVFLECVQDMDHENMFWYRQDPGLGLRLIYFSYDVKMKEKGDIPEGYSVSREKKERFSLILESASTNQTSMYLCASSPRTGRSQPQHFGDGTRLSIL.

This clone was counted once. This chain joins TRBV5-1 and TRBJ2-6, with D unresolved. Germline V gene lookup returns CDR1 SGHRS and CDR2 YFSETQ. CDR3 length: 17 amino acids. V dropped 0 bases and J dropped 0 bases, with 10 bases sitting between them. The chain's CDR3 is CASSLAEVSSGANVLTF. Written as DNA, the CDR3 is TGCGCCAGCAGCTTGGCCGAAGTGAGCTCTGGGGCCAACGTCCTGACTTTC.

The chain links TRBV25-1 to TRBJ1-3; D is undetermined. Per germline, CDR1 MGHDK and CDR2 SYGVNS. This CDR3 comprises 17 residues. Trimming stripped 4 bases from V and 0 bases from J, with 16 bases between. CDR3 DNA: TGTGCCAGCAGTGCCGGGTTTGTTTACCTCTCTGGAAACACCATATATTTT. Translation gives CASSAGFVYLSGNTIYF.

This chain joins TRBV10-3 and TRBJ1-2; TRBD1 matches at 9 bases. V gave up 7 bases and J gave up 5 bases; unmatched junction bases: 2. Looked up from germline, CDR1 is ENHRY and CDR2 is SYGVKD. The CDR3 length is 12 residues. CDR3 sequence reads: CAITGQGYGYTF. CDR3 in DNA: TGTGCCATCACAGGACAGGGGTATGGCTACACCTTC.

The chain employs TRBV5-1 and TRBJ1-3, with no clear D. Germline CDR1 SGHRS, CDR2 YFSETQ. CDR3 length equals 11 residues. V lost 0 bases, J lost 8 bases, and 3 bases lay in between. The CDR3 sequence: CASSLGDTIYF. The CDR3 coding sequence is TGCGCCAGCAGCTTGGGGGACACCATATATTTT.

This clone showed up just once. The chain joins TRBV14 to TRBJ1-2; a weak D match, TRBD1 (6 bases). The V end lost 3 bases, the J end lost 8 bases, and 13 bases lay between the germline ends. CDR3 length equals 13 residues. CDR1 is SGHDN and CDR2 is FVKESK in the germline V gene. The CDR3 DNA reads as TGTGCCAGCAGCCAGGCAGGGGCGCGAGGCTACACCTTC. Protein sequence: CASSQAGARGYTF.

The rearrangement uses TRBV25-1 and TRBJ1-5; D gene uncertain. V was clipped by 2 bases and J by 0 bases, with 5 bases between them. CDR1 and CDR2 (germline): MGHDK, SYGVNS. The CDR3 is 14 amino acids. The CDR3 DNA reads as TGTGCCAGCAGTGAAGGGATTAGCAATCAGCCCCAGCATTTT. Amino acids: CASSEGISNQPQHF.

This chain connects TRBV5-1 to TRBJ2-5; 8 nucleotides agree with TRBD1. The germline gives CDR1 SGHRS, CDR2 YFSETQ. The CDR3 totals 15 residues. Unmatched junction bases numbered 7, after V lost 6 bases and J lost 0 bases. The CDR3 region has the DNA TGCGCCAGCACCCGGACAGGGACGTACCAAGAGACCCAGTACTTC. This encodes CASTRTGTYQETQYF. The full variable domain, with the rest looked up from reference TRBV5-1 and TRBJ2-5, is KAGVTQTPRYLIKTRGQQVTLSCSPISGHRSVSWYQQTPGQGLQFLFEYFSETQRNKGNFPGRFSGRQFSNSRSEMNVSTLELGDSALYLCASTRTGTYQETQYFGPGTRLLVL.

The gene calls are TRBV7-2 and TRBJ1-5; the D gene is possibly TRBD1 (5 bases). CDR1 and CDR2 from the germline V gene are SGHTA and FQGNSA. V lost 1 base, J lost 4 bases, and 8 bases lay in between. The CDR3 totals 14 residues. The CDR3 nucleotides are TGTGCCAGCAGCTTAGGAGGGGATAATCAGCCCCAGCATTTT. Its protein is CASSLGGDNQPQHF.

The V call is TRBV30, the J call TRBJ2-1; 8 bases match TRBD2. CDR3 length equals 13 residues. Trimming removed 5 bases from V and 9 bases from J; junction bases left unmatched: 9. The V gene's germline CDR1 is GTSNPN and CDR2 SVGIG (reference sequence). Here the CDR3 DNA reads TGTGCCTGGGCGGGACTAGGTTCCATTGAGCAGTTCTTC. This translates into CAWAGLGSIEQFF. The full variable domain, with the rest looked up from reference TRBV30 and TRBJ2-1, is SQTIHQWPATLVQPVGSPLSLECTVEGTSNPNLYWYRQAAGRGLQLLFYSVGIGQISSEVPQNLSASRPQDRQFILSSKKLLLSDSGFYLCAWAGLGSIEQFFGPGTRLTVL.

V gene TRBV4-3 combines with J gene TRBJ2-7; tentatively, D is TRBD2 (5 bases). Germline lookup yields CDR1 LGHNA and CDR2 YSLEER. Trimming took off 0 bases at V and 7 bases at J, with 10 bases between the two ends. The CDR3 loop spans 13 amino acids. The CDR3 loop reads CASSQDRGLEQYF. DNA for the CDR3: TGCGCCAGCAGCCAAGATAGAGGGCTTGAGCAGTACTTC.

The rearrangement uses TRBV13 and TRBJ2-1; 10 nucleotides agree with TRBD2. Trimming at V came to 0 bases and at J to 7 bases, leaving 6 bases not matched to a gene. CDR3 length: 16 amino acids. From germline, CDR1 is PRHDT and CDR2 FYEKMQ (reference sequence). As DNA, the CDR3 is TGTGCCAGCAGCTTAGGGGGTGGACTAGCGGTTAATGAGCAGTTCTTC. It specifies CASSLGGGLAVNEQFF.

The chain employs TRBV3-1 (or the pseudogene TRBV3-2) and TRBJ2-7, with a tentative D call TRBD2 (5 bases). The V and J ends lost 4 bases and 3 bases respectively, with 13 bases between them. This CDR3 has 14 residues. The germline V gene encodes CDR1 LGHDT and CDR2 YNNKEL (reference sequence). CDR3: CASSLNVGGYEQYF. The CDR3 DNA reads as TGTGCCAGCAGCCTCAACGTCGGAGGCTACGAGCAGTACTTC.